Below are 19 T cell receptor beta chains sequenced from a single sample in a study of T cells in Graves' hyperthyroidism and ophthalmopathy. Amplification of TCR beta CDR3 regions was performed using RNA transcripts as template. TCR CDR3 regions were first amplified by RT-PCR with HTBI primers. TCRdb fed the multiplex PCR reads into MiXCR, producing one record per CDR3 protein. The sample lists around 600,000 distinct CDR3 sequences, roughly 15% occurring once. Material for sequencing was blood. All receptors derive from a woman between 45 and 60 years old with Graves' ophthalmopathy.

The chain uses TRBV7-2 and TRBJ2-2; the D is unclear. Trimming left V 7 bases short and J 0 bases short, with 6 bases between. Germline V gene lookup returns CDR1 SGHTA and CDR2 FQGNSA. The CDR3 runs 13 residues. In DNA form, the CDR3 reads TGTGCCAGCATGTGGCCGAACACCGGGGAGCTGTTTTTT. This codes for CASMWPNTGELFF.

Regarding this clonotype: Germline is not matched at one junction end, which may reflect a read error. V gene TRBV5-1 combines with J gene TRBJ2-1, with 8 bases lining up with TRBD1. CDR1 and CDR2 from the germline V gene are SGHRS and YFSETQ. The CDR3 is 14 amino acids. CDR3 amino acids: CASSWGDRNNEQSF. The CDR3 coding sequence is TGCGCCAGCAGCTGGGGGGACAGGAACAATGAGCAGTCCTTC.

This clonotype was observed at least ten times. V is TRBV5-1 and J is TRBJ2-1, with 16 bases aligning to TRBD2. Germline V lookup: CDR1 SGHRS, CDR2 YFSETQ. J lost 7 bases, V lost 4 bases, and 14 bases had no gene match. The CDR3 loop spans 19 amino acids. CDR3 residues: CASSIPGLAGGRPSNEQFF. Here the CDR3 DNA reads TGCGCCAGCAGCATACCGGGACTAGCGGGAGGGAGACCTTCAAATGAGCAGTTCTTC. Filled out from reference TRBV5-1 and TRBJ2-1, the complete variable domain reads KAGVTQTPRYLIKTRGQQVTLSCSPISGHRSVSWYQQTPGQGLQFLFEYFSETQRNKGNFPGRFSGRQFSNSRSEMNVSTLELGDSALYLCASSIPGLAGGRPSNEQFFGPGTRLTVL.

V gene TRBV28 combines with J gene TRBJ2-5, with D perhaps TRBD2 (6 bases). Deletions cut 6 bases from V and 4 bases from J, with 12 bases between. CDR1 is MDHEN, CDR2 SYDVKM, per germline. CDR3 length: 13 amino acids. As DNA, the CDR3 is TGTGCCAGCAGCTTCGGGAGCGGAGAGACCCAGTACTTC. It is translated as CASSFGSGETQYF.

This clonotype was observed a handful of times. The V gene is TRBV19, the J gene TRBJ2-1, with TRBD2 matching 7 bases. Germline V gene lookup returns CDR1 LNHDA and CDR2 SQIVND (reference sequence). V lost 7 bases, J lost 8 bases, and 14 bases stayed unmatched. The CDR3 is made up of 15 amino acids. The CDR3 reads CASIDSRGSVDEQFF. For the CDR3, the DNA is TGTGCCAGTATCGACTCTCGCGGGAGTGTGGATGAGCAGTTCTTC.

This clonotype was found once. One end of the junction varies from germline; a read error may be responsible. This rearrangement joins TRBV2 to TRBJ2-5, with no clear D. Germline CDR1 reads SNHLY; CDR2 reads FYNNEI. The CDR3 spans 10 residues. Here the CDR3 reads CASSLETRYF. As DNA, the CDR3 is TGTGCCAGCTCCTTAGAGACCCGGTACTTC.

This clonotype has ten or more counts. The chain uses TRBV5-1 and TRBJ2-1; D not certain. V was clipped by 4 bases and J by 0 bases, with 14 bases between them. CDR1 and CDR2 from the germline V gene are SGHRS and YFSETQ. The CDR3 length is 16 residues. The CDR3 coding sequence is TGCGCCAGCAGCCCGCGAGGAGCGAGCTCCTACAATGAGCAGTTCTTC. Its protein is CASSPRGASSYNEQFF. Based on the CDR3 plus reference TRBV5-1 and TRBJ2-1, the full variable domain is KAGVTQTPRYLIKTRGQQVTLSCSPISGHRSVSWYQQTPGQGLQFLFEYFSETQRNKGNFPGRFSGRQFSNSRSEMNVSTLELGDSALYLCASSPRGASSYNEQFFGPGTRLTVL.

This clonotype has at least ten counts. The DNA of the CDR3 is TGTGCCAGCAGTCCGTATGCAGTGAACACTGAAGCTTTCTTT. Protein sequence: CASSPYAVNTEAFF. The J gene is TRBJ1-1, the V gene TRBV6-1; D gene ambiguous. In germline, CDR1 is MNHNS, CDR2 SASEGT. The CDR3 runs 14 residues. Trimming left V 5 bases short and J 0 bases short, with 10 bases between.

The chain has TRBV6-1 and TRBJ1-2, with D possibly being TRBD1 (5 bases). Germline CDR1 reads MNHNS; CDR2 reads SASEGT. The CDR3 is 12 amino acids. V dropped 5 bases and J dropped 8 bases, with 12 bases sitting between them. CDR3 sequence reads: CASSPGTSGYTF. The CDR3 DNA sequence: TGTGCCAGCAGTCCCGGGACCTCAGGCTACACCTTC.

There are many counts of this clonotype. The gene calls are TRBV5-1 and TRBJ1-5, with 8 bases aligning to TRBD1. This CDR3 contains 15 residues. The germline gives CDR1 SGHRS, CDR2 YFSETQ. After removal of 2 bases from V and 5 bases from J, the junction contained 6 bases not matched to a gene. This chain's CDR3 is CASSFGSGGDQPQHF. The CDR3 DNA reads TGCGCCAGCAGCTTTGGGTCAGGGGGCGATCAGCCCCAGCATTTT.

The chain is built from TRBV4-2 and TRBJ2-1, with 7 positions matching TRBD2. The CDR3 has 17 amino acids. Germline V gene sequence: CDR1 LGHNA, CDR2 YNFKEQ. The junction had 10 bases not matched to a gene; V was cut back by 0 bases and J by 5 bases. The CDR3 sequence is CASSQDVAGSPNNEQFF. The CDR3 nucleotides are TGTGCCAGCAGCCAAGATGTAGCGGGCTCACCCAACAATGAGCAGTTCTTC.

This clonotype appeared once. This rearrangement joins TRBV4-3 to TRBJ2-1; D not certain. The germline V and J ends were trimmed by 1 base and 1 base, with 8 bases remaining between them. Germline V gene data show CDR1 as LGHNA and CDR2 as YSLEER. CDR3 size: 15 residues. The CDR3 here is CASSQVQASYNEQFF. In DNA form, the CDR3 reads TGCGCCAGCAGCCAAGTGCAGGCGTCCTACAATGAGCAGTTCTTC.

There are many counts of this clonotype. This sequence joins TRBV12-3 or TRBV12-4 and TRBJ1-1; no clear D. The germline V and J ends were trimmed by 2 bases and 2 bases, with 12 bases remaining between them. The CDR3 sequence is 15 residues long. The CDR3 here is CASSLMGEGNTEAFF. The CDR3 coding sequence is TGTGCCAGCAGTTTAATGGGTGAAGGAAACACTGAAGCTTTCTTT.

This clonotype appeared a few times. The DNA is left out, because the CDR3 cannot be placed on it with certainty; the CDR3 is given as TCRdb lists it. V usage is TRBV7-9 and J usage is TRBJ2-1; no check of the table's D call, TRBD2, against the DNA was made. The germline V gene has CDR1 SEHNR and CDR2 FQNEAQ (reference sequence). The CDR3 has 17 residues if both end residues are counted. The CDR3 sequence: CASSTSGASAYILQQFF.

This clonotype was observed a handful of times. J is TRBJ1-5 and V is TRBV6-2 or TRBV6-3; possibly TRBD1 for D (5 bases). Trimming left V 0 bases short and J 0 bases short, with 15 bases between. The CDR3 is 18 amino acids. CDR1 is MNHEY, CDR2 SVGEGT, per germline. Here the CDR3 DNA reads TGTGCCAGCAGTTACTCGTTGGCGGGACGGGTTAGCAATCAGCCCCAGCATTTT. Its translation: CASSYSLAGRVSNQPQHF.

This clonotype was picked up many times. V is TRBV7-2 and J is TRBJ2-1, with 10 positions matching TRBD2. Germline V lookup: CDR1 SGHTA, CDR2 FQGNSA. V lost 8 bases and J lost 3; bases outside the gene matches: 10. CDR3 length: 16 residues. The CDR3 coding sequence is TGTGCCAGCGGGAAATCTAGCGGGAGTTTCTACAATGAGCAGTTCTTC. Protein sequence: CASGKSSGSFYNEQFF.

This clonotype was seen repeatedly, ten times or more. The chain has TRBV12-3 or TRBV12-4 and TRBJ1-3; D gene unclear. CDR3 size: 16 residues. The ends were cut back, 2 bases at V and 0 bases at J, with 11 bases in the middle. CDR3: CASSLIGSPSGNTIYF. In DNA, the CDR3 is TGTGCCAGCAGTTTAATCGGCAGTCCCTCTGGAAACACCATATATTTT.

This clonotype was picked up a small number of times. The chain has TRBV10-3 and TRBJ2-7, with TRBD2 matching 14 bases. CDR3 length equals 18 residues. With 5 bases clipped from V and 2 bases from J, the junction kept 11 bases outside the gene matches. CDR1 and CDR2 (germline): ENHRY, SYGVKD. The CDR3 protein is CAISNSGTSGSSPYEQYF. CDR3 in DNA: TGTGCCATCAGTAACTCCGGGACTAGCGGGAGCTCCCCCTACGAGCAGTACTTC.

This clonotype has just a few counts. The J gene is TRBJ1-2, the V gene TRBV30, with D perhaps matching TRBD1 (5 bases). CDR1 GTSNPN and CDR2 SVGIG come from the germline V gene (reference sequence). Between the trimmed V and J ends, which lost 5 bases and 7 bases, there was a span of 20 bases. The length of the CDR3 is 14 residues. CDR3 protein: CAWQTTAGGRGYTF. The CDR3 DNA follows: TGTGCCTGGCAAACGACAGCTGGAGGACGTGGCTACACCTTC.